These T cell receptor beta chains were read from a single sample in a study of blood T cell repertoires in COVID-19. Assay: immunoSEQ multiplex PCR; the TCRdb copy retains only in-frame clones and omits some. The table has about 23,000 clones, less than 90% seen once; the top ten hold 18%. Material: peripheral blood. These receptors were obtained from a human donor with acute or convalescent COVID-19. The donor label of this sample is uncertain. CDR3s include the opening cysteine and the closing phenylalanine or tryptophan. The D gene is left open where the match is weak. Rows may omit the clone size; those that give it use once, few, many or a size class.

clone size	V gene	D gene	J gene	CDR3 protein	CDR3 DNA
-	TRBV19	TRBD2	TRBJ2-6	CASSIKASGTPSGANVLTF	TGTGCCAGTAGTATAAAGGCTAGCGGGACTCCCTCTGGGGCCAACGTCCTGACTTTC
once	TRBV6-2/TRBV6-3	-	TRBJ2-7	CASSEPRMGHPYEQYF	TGTGCCAGCAGTGAGCCCAGGATGGGGCACCCCTACGAGCAGTACTTC
-	TRBV5-1	TRBD2	TRBJ2-5	CASSREGLAGPLQETQYF	TGCGCCAGCAGTAGAGAGGGACTAGCGGGACCCCTCCAAGAGACCCAGTACTTC
-	TRBV7-6	-	TRBJ2-7	CASSLNPPRGLAEQYF	TGTGCCAGCAGCTTAAATCCCCCCCGGGGGTTGGCCGAGCAGTACTTC
-	TRBV29-1	TRBD1	TRBJ1-2	CSVKRTGGTANYGYTF	TGCAGCGTTAAAAGGACAGGGGGGACAGCTAACTATGGCTACACCTTC
-	TRBV11-1	-	TRBJ1-1	CASSLGDLNTEAFF	TGTGCCAGCAGCTTAGGGGACTTGAACACTGAAGCTTTCTTT
few	TRBV28	-	TRBJ1-2	CASSLRPGRDGRNYGYTF	TGTGCCAGCAGTTTAAGACCGGGGCGGGACGGCCGTAACTATGGCTACACCTTC
-	TRBV7-3	-	TRBJ2-3	CASSFRVGDSNTDTQYF	TGTGCCAGCAGCTTCCGAGTGGGGGACTCGAACACAGATACGCAGTATTTT
-	TRBV7-2	-	TRBJ2-1	CASSLVGGTYNEQFF	TGTGCCAGCAGCTTAGTGGGGGGAACCTACAATGAGCAGTTCTTC
-	TRBV18	-	TRBJ1-5	CASSPRTDQPQHF	TGTGCCAGCTCACCACGGACAGATCAGCCCCAGCATTTT